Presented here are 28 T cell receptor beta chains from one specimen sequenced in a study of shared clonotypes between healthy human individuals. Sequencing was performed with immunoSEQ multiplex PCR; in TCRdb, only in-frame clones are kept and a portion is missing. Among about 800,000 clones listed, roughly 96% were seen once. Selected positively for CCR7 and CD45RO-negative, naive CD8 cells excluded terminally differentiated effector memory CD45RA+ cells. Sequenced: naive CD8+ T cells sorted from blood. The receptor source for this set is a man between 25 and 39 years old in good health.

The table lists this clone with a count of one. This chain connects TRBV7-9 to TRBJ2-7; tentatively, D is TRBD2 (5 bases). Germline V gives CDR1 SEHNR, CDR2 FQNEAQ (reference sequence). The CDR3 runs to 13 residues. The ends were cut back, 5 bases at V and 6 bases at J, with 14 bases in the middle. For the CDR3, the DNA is TGTGCCAGCAGCCCTGGACTCGGCTCCGAGCAGTACTTC. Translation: CASSPGLGSEQYF.

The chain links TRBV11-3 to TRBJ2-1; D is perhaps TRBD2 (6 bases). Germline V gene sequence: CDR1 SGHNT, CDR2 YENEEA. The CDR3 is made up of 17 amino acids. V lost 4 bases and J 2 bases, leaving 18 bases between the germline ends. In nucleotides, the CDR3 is TGTGCCAGCAGCTCTCGGCGGTCGGGAGCCACCTACAATGAGCAGTTCTTC. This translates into CASSSRRSGATYNEQFF.

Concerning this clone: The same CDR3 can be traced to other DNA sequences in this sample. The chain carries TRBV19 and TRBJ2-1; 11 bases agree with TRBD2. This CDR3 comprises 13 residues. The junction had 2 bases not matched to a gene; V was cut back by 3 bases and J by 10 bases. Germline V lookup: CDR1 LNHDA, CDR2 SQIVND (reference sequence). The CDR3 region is CASSIGTSGEQFF. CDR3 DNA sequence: TGTGCCAGTAGTATCGGGACTAGCGGCGAGCAGTTCTTC.

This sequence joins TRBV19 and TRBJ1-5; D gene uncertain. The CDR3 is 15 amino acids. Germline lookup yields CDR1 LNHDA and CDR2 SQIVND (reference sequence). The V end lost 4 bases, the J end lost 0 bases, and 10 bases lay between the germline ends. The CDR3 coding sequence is TGTGCCAGTAGTAACTTCGTAGATAGCAATCAGCCCCAGCATTTT. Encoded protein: CASSNFVDSNQPQHF.

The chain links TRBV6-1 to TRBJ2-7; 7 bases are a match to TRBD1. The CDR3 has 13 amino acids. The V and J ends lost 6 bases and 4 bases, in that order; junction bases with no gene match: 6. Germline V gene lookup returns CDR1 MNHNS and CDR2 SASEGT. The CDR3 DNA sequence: TGTGCCAGCAGGCAACAGGGGAGTTACGAGCAGTACTTC. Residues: CASRQQGSYEQYF.

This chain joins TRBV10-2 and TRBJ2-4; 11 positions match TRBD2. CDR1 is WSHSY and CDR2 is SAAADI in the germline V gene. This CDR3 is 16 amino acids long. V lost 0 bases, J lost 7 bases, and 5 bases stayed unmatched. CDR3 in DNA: TGCGCCAGCAGTGAGTCTTTAGCGGGAGGGCAGAACATTCAGTACTTC. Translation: CASSESLAGGQNIQYF.

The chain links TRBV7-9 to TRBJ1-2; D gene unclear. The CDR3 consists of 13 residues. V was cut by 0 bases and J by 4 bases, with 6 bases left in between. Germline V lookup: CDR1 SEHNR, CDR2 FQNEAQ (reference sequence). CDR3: CASSLAGSYGYTF. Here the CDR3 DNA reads TGTGCCAGCAGCTTAGCTGGAAGCTATGGCTACACCTTC.

The CDR3 DNA reads TGTGCCAGCAGTAAAACCGGCGGCGCAGGGTATGGCTACACCTTC. Amino acid sequence: CASSKTGGAGYGYTF. The V call is TRBV6-5, the J call TRBJ1-2, with D tentatively TRBD1 (5 bases). The CDR3 length is 15 residues. Between the trimmed V and J ends, which lost 5 bases and 5 bases, there was a span of 18 bases. Germline assignment: CDR1 MNHEY and CDR2 SVGAGI.

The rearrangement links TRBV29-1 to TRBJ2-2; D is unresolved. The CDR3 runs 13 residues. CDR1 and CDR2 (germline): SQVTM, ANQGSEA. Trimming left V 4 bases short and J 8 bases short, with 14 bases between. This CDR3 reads CSVVVMGVGELFF. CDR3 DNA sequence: TGCAGCGTTGTAGTCATGGGTGTTGGGGAGCTGTTTTTT.

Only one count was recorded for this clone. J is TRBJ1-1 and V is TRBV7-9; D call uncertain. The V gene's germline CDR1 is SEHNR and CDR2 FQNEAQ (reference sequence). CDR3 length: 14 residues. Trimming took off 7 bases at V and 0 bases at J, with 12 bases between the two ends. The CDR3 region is CASTPRVMNTEAFF. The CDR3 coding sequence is TGTGCCAGCACCCCTAGGGTGATGAACACTGAAGCTTTCTTT.

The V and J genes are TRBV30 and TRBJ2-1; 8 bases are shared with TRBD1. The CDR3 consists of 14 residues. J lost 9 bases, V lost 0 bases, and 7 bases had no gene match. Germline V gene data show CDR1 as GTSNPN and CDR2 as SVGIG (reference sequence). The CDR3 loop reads CAWSVGTGDVEQFF. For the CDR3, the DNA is TGTGCCTGGAGTGTAGGGACAGGAGATGTTGAGCAGTTCTTC. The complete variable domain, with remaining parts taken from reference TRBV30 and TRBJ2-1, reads SQTIHQWPATLVQPVGSPLSLECTVEGTSNPNLYWYRQAAGRGLQLLFYSVGIGQISSEVPQNLSASRPQDRQFILSSKKLLLSDSGFYLCAWSVGTGDVEQFFGPGTRLTVL.

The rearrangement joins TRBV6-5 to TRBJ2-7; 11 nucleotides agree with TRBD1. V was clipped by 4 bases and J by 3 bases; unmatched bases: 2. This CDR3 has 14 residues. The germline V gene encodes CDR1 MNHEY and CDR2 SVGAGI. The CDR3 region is CASSLGTGGYEQYF. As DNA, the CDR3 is TGTGCCAGCAGTTTAGGGACAGGGGGCTACGAGCAGTACTTC.

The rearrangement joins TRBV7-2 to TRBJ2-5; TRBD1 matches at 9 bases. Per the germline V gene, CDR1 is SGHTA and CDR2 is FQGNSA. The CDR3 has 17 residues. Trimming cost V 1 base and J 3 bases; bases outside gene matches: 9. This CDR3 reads CASSLDRGLLGKETQYF. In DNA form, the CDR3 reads TGTGCCAGCAGCTTAGACAGGGGGCTTTTGGGGAAAGAGACCCAGTACTTC.

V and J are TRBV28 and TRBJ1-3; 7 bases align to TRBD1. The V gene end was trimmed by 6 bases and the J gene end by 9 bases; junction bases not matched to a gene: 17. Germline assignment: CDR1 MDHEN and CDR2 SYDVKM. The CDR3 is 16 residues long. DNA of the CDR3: TGTGCCAGCAGCCCTAGACCGGGACAGTCCCGGAGCACCATATATTTT. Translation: CASSPRPGQSRSTIYF.

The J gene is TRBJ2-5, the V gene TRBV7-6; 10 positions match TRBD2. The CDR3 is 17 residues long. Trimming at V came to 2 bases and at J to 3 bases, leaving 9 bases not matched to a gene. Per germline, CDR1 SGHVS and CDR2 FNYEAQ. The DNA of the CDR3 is TGTGCCAGCAGCTTATACCGGACTAGCGGAATCAAAGAGACCCAGTACTTC. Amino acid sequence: CASSLYRTSGIKETQYF.

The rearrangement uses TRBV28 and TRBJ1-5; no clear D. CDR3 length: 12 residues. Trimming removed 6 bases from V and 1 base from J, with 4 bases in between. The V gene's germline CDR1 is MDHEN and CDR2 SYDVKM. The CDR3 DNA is TGTGCCAGCAGCCCAAGCAATCAGCCCCAGCATTTT. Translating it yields CASSPSNQPQHF.

CDR3 region: CASSSGTISNQPQHF. The CDR3 DNA is TGTGCCAGCAGTTCCGGGACAATTAGCAATCAGCCCCAGCATTTT. The rearrangement uses TRBV28 and TRBJ1-5; a possible D gene is TRBD1 (6 bases). CDR1 is MDHEN and CDR2 is SYDVKM in the germline V gene. The CDR3 loop spans 15 amino acids. V lost 4 bases to trimming and J lost 0 bases, with 10 bases between them.

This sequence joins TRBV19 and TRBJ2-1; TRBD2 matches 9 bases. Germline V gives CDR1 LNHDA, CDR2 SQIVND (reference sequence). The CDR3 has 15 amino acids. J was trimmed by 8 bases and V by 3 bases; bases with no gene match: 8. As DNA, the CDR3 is TGTGCCAGTAGTATCTGGACTAGCGATCTTGATGAGCAGTTCTTC. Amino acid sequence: CASSIWTSDLDEQFF.

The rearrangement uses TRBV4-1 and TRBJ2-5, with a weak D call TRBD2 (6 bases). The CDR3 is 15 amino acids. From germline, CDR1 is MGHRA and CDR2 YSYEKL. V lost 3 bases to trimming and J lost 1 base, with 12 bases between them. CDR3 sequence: CASSQGRGVQETQYF. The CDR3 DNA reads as TGCGCCAGCAGCCAGGGGCGGGGAGTCCAAGAGACCCAGTACTTC.

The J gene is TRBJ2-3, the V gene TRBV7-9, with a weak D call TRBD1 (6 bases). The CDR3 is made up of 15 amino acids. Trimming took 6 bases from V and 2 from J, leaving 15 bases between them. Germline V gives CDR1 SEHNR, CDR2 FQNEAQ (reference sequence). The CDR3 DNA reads TGTGCCAGCAGTTCACCCCGGGACAACACAGATACGCAGTATTTT. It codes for CASSSPRDNTDTQYF.

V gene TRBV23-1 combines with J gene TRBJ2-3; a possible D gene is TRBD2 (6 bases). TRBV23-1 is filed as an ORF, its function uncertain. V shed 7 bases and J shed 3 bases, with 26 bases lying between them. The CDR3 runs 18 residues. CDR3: CASKCEEPTLGGTDTQYF. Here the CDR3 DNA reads TGCGCCAGCAAGTGCGAGGAGCCGACCCTGGGGGGAACAGATACGCAGTATTTT.

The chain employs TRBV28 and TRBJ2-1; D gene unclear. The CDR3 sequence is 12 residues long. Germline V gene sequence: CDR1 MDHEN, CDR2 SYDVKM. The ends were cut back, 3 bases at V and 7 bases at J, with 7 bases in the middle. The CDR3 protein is CASSFGENEQFF. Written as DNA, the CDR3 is TGTGCCAGCAGTTTTGGCGAGAATGAGCAGTTCTTC.

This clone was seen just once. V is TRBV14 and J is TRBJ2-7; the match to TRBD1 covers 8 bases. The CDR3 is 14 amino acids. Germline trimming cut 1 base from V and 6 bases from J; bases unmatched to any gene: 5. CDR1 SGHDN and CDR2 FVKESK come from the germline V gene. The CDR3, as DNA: TGTGCCAGCAGCCAAGTTGGGACAGGCTTCGAGCAGTACTTC. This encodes CASSQVGTGFEQYF.

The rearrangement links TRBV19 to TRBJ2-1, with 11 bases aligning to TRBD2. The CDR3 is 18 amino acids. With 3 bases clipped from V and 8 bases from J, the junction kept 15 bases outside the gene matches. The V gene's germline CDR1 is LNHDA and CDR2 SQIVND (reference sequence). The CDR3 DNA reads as TGTGCCAGTAGTATCCAACTAGCGGGGGCGCCCGGGGGCGATGAGCAGTTCTTC. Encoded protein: CASSIQLAGAPGGDEQFF. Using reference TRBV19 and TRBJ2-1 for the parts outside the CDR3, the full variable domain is DGGITQSPKYLFRKEGQNVTLSCEQNLNHDAMYWYRQDPGQGLRLIYYSQIVNDFQKGDIAEGYSVSREKKESFPLTVTSAQKNPTAFYLCASSIQLAGAPGGDEQFFGPGTRLTVL.

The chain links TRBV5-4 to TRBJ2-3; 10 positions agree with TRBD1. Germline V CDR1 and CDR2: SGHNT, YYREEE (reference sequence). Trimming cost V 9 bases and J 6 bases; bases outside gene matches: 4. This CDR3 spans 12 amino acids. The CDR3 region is CATPGQGDTQYF. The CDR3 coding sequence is TGTGCCACCCCGGGACAGGGGGATACGCAGTATTTT.

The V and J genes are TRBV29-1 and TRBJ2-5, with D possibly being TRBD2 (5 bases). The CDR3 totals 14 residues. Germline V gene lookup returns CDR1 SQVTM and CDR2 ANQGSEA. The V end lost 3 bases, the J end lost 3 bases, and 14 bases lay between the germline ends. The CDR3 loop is CSVEIAKEEETQYF. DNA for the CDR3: TGCAGCGTTGAGATAGCGAAAGAGGAAGAGACCCAGTACTTC.

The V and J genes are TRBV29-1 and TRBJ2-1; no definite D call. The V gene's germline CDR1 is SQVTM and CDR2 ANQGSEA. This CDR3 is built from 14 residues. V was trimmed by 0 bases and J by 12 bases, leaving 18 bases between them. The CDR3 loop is CSVEDSPGSQAQFF. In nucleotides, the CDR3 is TGCAGCGTTGAAGATTCCCCGGGTTCCCAGGCGCAGTTCTTC.

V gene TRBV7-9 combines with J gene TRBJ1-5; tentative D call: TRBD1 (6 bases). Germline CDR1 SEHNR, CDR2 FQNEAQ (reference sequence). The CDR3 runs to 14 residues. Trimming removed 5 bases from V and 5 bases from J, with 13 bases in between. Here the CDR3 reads CASSATGFDQPQHF. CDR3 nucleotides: TGTGCCAGCAGCGCCACAGGGTTCGATCAGCCCCAGCATTTT.